Presented here are 11 T cell receptor beta chains from one specimen sequenced in a study of cytomegalovirus exposure and HLA in healthy donors. TCRdb keeps only in-frame clones here, not all; method: immunoSEQ multiplex PCR. This sample has about 360,000 clones, with roughly 85% found just once. The sample consisted of PBMCs. Receptors were obtained from a young woman in good health and CMV-seronegative.

The V gene is TRBV19, the J gene TRBJ1-5; 8 positions agree with TRBD1. V gave up 6 bases and J gave up 5 bases; unmatched junction bases: 0. This CDR3 has 12 residues. Per the germline V gene, CDR1 is LNHDA and CDR2 is SQIVND (reference sequence). The CDR3 reads CASRQGDQPQHF. In DNA form, the CDR3 reads TGTGCCAGTAGACAGGGGGATCAGCCCCAGCATTTT.

This chain links TRBV28 with TRBJ2-7, with TRBD1 as a possible D gene (6 bases). Looked up from germline, CDR1 is MDHEN and CDR2 is SYDVKM. This CDR3 is built from 15 residues. V gave up 6 bases and J gave up 4 bases, with 19 bases separating them. CDR3 in DNA: TGTGCCAGCAGAAAAACCGGGACAACCGGTTACGAGCAGTACTTC. Protein: CASRKTGTTGYEQYF.

The rearrangement uses TRBV19 and TRBJ2-7, with TRBD1 identical over 7 bases. The trim removed 1 base at V and 2 bases at J, leaving 5 bases unmatched. Germline CDR1 and CDR2: LNHDA and SQIVND (reference sequence). The length of the CDR3 is 15 residues. The CDR3 nucleotides are TGTGCCAGTAGTATAGCTCAGGGGGTGCCCTACGAGCAGTACTTC. It yields the protein CASSIAQGVPYEQYF. Supplemented by reference TRBV19 and TRBJ2-7, the full variable domain reads DGGITQSPKYLFRKEGQNVTLSCEQNLNHDAMYWYRQDPGQGLRLIYYSQIVNDFQKGDIAEGYSVSREKKESFPLTVTSAQKNPTAFYLCASSIAQGVPYEQYFGPGTRLTVT.

The rearrangement links TRBV5-1 to TRBJ2-5, with a weak D call TRBD1 (5 bases). Trimming cost V 5 bases and J 5 bases, with 22 bases left between them. The CDR3 extends over 16 amino acids. Germline V CDR1 and CDR2: SGHRS, YFSETQ. The DNA of the CDR3 is TGCGCCAGCAGGCCCACCGGAGATTTAAGGGGCGAGACCCAGTACTTC. Translated: CASRPTGDLRGETQYF.

The chain has TRBV7-8 and TRBJ2-3, with a tentative D call TRBD2 (5 bases). CDR3 size: 13 residues. The V end was cut by 7 bases, the J end by 3 bases, with 11 bases between. Germline-derived CDR1 and CDR2 are SGHVS and FQNEAQ. The CDR3, as DNA: TGTGCCAGCACCTTGGGCGGGACAGATACGCAGTATTTT. Its protein is CASTLGGTDTQYF.

This sequence joins TRBV29-1 and TRBJ1-1; no firm D call. The CDR3 consists of 11 residues. V was trimmed by 4 bases and J by 6 bases, leaving 9 bases between them. In germline, CDR1 is SQVTM, CDR2 ANQGSEA. The CDR3 DNA sequence: TGCAGCGTTGGTGGAGCAGCTGAAGCTTTCTTT. Its protein product is CSVGGAAEAFF.

Remarks on this clone: Distinct nucleotide sequences in the sample also encode this CDR3. V is TRBV4-1 and J is TRBJ2-7; 8 bases are a match to TRBD1. The J segment lost 2 bases and the V segment lost 4 bases, leaving 7 bases of the junction unmatched. The V gene's germline CDR1 is MGHRA and CDR2 YSYEKL. CDR3 length: 15 amino acids. The CDR3 spells CASSPRTGSAYEQYF. CDR3 DNA: TGCGCCAGCAGCCCACGGACAGGGTCAGCCTACGAGCAGTACTTC.

This chain links TRBV7-2 with TRBJ2-1, with D hard to call. Germline V lookup: CDR1 SGHTA, CDR2 FQGNSA. The CDR3 is 11 amino acids. Trimming shortened V by 3 bases and J by 5 bases, and 2 bases separated the two germline ends. The DNA of the CDR3 is TGTGCCAGCAGCTTCAACAATGAGCAGTTCTTC. Amino acid sequence: CASSFNNEQFF.

This clone was observed once. This rearrangement joins TRBV7-9 to TRBJ2-6; D perhaps matches TRBD1 (5 bases). CDR1 and CDR2 (germline): SEHNR, FQNEAQ (reference sequence). The CDR3 extends over 14 amino acids. V lost 5 bases and J 4 bases, leaving 9 bases between the germline ends. The CDR3 sequence is CASSPGSGANVLTF. The CDR3 DNA follows: TGTGCCAGCAGCCCAGGGTCCGGGGCCAACGTCCTGACTTTC.

J is TRBJ2-1 and V is TRBV10-1; 8 positions agree with TRBD2. The J segment lost 8 bases and the V segment lost 3 bases, leaving 9 bases of the junction unmatched. Germline V gene sequence: CDR1 WNHNN, CDR2 SYGVQD (reference sequence). This CDR3 spans 15 amino acids. The CDR3 reads CASSDSGTRTHEQFF. CDR3 bases: TGCGCCAGCAGTGATTCCGGGACTAGGACCCATGAGCAGTTCTTC.

This chain connects TRBV6-5 to TRBJ1-2, with 9 bases lining up with TRBD1. J was trimmed by 5 bases and V by 6 bases; bases with no gene match: 4. The CDR3 runs to 13 residues. Germline V CDR1 and CDR2: MNHEY, SVGAGI. Written as DNA, the CDR3 is TGTGCCAGCAGGCGGGACAGGGAATATGGCTACACCTTC. Encoded protein: CASRRDREYGYTF.